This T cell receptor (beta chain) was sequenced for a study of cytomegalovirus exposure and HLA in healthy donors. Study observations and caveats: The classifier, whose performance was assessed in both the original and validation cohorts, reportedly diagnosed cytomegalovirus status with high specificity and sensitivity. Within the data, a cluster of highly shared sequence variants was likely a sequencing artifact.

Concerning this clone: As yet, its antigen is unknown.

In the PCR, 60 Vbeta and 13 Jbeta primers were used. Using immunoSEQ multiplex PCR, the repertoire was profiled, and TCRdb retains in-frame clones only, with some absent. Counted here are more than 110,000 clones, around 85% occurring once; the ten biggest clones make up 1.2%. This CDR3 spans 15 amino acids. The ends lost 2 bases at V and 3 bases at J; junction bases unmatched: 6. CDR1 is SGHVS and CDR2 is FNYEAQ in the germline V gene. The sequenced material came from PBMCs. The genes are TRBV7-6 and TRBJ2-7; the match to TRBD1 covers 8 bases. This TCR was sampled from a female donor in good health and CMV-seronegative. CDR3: CASSLSDRGGYEQYF. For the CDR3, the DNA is TGTGCCAGCAGCTTAAGTGACAGGGGCGGCTACGAGCAGTACTTC.